This TCR beta chain is from a study of cytomegalovirus exposure and HLA in healthy donors. General study results and limits: Listed as cytomegalovirus-associated were over 150 TCR beta chains. Both high specificity and high sensitivity reportedly marked the classifier's diagnosis of cytomegalovirus status. Subsequent analysis found a tendency for first-cohort TCR clusters to co-occur within the approximately 130 validation repertoires.

Donors were drawn from the approximately 120-subject validation cohort, separate from the roughly 670-subject first cohort. The V segment lost 6 bases and the J segment 0 bases; nucleotides outside the gene matches: 2. Per germline, CDR1 MNHNS and CDR2 SASEGT. The CDR3 is 14 residues long. Generated by immunoSEQ multiplex PCR, the TCRdb table keeps only in-frame clones and is missing some. The sample lists 150,000 or so clones, 65% to 90% occurring once. This clone was detected only a few times. Its cognate antigen is unknown. This same CDR3 is encoded by further DNA sequences in the sample. Sequenced sample: PBMCs. V is TRBV6-1 and J is TRBJ2-1; 7 nucleotides match TRBD2. This clonotype originated in a man aged 18 to 29 in good health and CMV-seropositive. The CDR3 spells CASSLAASYNEQFF. Here the CDR3 DNA reads TGTGCCAGCAGCCTAGCGGCCTCCTACAATGAGCAGTTCTTC.